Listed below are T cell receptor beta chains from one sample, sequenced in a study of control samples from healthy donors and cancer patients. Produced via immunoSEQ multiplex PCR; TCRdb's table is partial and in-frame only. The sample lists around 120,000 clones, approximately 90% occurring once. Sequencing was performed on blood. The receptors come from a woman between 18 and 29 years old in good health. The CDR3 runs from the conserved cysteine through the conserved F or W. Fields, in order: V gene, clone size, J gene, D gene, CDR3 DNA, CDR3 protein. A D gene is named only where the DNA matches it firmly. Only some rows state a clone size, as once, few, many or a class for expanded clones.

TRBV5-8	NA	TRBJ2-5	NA	TGTGCCAGCACCTGGATGGATGGGACCCAGTACTTC	CASTWMDGTQYF
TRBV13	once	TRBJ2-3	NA	TGTGCCAGCAGCCTACGCCACAGGGACCGACGGGGGGATACGCAGTATTTT	CASSLRHRDRRGDTQYF
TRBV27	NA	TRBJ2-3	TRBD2	TGTGCCAGCAGTTTGGGGGGGGTAGATACGCAGTATTTT	CASSLGGVDTQYF
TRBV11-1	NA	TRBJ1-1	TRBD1	TGTGCCAGCAGCCTTTCGGGACAGCTGAACACTGAAGCTTTCTTT	CASSLSGQLNTEAFF
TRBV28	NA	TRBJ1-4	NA	TGTGCCACCAGGGGTTTCGGGGAAAAACTGTTTTTT	CATRGFGEKLFF
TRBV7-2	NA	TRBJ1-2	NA	TGTGCCAGCAGCGCCTTAGGGGGGGCGCTTTCGGCCTACACCTTC	CASSALGGALSAYTF
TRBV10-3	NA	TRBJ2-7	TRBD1	TGTGCCATCAGTGGACCGGGACAGATATCTTCCTACGAGCAGTACTTC	CAISGPGQISSYEQYF
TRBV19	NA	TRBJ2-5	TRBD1	TGTGCCAGTAGTAGGGACAGGGCCCGTCAAGAGACCCAGTACTTC	CASSRDRARQETQYF
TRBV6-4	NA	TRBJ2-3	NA	TGTGCCAGCAGCCTCTCGGTAGGGCCTAGCACAGATACGCAGTATTTT	CASSLSVGPSTDTQYF
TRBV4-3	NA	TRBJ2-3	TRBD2	TGCGCCAGCAGCCCCGCGGGAGGGTACACAGATACGCAGTATTTT	CASSPAGGYTDTQYF